This TCR beta chain was obtained from a study of regulatory T cells in long-lasting Graves disease. The study's findings and limits: There was favoring of TRBV28, TRBJ1-2 and TRBJ2-5 in persistent disease.

The time point: newly diagnosed GD, antithyroid drugs for less than 3 months. Extracted RNA from PBMCs served as the source of the TCR library. Germline V CDR1 and CDR2: SNHLY, FYNNEI. This CDR3 spans 11 amino acids. The V end was cut by 7 bases, the J end by 8 bases, with 9 bases between. This clonotype was seen at least ten times. Its antigen is still unknown. Combining iRepertoire HTBI primers with Arm-PCR of CDR3 regions, the authors built TCR beta libraries. TCRdb processed the multiplex PCR reads anew with MiXCR; each CDR3 protein has one entry. The repertoire holds about 540,000 distinct CDR3 sequences, with about 13% as singletons. The same specimen was also included in a second study, on T cells in Graves' hyperthyroidism and ophthalmopathy. That report notes: Each patient was aged 18 to 65 and had newly diagnosed hyperthyroidism of under 2 months' duration. The study used the HTBI primer set for a first-round RT-PCR of the TCR CDR3.

Source: peripheral blood mononuclear cells (PBMCs), taken at new diagnosis, from a patient treated with antithyroid drugs. The TCR was taken from a man aged 30-40 years with Graves disease. The chain joins TRBV2 to TRBJ2-1; unclear D gene. CDR3 nucleotide sequence: TGTGCCAGCACCTCCGCGGATGAGCAGTTCTTC. It is translated as CASTSADEQFF.